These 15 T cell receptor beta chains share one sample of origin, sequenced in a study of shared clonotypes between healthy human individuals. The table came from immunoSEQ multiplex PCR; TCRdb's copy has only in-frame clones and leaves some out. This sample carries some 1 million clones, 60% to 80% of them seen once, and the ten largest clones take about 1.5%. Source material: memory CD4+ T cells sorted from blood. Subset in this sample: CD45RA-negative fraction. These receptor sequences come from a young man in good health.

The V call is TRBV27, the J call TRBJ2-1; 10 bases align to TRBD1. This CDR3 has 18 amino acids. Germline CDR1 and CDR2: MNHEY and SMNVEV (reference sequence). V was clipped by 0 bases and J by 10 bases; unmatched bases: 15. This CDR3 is CASSLSPPGTGVQGEQFF. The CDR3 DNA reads TGTGCCAGCAGTTTATCCCCTCCCGGGACAGGGGTTCAAGGGGAGCAGTTCTTC.

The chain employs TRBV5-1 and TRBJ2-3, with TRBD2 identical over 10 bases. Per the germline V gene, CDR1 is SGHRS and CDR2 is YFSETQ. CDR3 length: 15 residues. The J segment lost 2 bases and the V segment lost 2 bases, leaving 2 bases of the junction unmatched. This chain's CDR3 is CASSFGLAVTDTQYF. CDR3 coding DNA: TGCGCCAGCAGCTTCGGACTAGCGGTCACAGATACGCAGTATTTT.

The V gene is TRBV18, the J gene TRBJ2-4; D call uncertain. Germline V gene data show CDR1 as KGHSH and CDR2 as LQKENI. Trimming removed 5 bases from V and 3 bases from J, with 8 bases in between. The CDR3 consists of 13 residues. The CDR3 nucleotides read TGTGCCAGCTCAGGGCAGAACAAAAACATTCAGTACTTC. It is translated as CASSGQNKNIQYF.

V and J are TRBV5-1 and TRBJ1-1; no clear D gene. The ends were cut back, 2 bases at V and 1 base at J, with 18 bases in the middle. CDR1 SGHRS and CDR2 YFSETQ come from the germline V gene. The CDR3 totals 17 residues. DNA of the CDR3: TGCGCCAGCAGCTTAGCCCCACTGTCCCAACCGAACACTGAAGCTTTCTTT. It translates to CASSLAPLSQPNTEAFF.

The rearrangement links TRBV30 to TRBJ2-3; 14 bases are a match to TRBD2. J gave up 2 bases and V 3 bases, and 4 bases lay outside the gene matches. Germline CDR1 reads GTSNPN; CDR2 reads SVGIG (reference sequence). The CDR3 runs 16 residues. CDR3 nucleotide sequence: TGTGCCTGGAGCGGACTAGCGGGAGGATCCACAGATACGCAGTATTTT. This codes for CAWSGLAGGSTDTQYF.

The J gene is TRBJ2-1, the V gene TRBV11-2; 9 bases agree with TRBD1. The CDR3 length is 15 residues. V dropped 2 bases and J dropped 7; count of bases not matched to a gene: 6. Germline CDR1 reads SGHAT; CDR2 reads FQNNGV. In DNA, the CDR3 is TGTGCCAGCAGCTTAACCGGGACAGGGTTAAATGAGCAGTTCTTC. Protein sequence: CASSLTGTGLNEQFF.

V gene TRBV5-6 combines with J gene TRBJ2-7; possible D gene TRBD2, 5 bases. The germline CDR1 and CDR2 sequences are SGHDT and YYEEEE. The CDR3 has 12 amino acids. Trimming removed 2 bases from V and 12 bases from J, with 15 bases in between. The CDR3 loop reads CASSLPSGRLYF. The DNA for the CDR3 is TGTGCCAGCAGCTTACCAAGCGGTCGCCTGTACTTC.

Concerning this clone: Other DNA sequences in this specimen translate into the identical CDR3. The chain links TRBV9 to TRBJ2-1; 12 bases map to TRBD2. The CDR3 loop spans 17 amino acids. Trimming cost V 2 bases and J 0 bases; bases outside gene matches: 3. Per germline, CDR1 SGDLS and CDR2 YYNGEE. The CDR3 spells CASSVGLAGSSYNEQFF. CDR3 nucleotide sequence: TGTGCCAGCAGCGTGGGACTAGCGGGCAGCTCCTACAATGAGCAGTTCTTC.

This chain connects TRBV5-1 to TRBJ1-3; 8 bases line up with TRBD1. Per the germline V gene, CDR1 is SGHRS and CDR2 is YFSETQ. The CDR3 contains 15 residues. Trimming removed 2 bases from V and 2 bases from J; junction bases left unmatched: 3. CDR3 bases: TGCGCCAGCAGCTTACTACAGGGGGCTGGAAACACCATATATTTT. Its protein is CASSLLQGAGNTIYF.

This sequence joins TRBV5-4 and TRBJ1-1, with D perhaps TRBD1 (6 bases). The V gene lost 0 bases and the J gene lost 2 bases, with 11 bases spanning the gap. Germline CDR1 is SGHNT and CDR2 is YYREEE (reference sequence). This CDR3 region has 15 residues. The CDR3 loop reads CASSLVRGGNTEAFF. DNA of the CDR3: TGTGCCAGCAGCTTGGTCAGGGGAGGAAACACTGAAGCTTTCTTT.

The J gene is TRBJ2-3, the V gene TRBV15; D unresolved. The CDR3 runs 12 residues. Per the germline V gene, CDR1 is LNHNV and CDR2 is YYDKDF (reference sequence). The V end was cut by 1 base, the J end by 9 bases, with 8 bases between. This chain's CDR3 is CATSRGQSTQYF. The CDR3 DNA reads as TGTGCCACCAGCAGAGGACAATCGACGCAGTATTTT.

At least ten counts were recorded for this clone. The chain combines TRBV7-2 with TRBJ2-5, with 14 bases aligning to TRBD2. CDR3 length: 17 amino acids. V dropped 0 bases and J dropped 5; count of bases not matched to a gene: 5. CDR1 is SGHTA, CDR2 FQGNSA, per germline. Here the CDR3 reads CASSLATSGGARETQYF. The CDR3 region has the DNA TGTGCCAGCAGCTTAGCGACTAGCGGGGGGGCCCGGGAGACCCAGTACTTC.

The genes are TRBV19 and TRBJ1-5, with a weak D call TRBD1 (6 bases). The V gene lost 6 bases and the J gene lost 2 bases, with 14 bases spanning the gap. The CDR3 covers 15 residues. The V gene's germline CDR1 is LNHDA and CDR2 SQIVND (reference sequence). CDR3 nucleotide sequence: TGTGCCAGTAGCCCCGGACAGTCTGGCAATCAGCCCCAGCATTTT. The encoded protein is CASSPGQSGNQPQHF. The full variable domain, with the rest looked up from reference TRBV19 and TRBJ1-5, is DGGITQSPKYLFRKEGQNVTLSCEQNLNHDAMYWYRQDPGQGLRLIYYSQIVNDFQKGDIAEGYSVSREKKESFPLTVTSAQKNPTAFYLCASSPGQSGNQPQHFGDGTRLSIL.

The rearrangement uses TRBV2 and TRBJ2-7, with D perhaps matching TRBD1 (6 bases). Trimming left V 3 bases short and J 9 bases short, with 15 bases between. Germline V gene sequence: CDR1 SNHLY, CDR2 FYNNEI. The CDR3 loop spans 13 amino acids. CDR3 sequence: CASSDFPRGRQYF. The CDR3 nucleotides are TGTGCCAGCAGTGATTTCCCCAGGGGTAGGCAGTACTTC.

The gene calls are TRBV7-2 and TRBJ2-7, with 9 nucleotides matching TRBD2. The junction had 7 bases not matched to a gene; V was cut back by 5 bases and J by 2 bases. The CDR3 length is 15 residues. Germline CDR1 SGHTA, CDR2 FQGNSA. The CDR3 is CASSLGLAIAYEQYF. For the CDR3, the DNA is TGTGCCAGCAGCCTAGGACTAGCGATCGCCTACGAGCAGTACTTC.